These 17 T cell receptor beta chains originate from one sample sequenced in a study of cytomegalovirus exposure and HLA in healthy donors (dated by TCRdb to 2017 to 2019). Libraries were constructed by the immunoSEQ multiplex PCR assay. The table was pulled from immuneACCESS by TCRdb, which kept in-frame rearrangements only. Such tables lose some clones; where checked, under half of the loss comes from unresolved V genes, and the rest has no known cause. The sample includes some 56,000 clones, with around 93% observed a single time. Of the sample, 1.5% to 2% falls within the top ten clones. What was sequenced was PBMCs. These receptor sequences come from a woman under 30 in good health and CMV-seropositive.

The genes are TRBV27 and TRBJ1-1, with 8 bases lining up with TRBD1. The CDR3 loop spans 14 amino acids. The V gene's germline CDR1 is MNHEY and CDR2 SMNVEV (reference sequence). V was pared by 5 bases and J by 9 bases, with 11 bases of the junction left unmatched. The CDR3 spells CASSTIDRGVKAFF. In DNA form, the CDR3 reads TGTGCCAGCAGTACGATAGACAGGGGTGTGAAAGCTTTCTTT.

The CDR3 DNA follows: TGCAGCCTAAGCGGGGGGGCCTTAGATACGCAGTATTTT. Protein product: CSLSGGALDTQYF. The chain uses TRBV29-1 and TRBJ2-3, with 10 bases that match TRBD2. The CDR3 covers 13 residues. Germline loops: CDR1 SQVTM, CDR2 ANQGSEA. V lost 8 bases, J lost 5 bases, and 7 bases stayed unmatched.

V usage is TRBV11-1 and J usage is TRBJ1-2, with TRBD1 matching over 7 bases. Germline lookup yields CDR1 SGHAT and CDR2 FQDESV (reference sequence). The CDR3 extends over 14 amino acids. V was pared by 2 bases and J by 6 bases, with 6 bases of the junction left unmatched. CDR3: CASSLWDSSDGYTF. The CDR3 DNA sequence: TGTGCCAGCAGCTTATGGGACAGTTCGGATGGCTACACCTTC.

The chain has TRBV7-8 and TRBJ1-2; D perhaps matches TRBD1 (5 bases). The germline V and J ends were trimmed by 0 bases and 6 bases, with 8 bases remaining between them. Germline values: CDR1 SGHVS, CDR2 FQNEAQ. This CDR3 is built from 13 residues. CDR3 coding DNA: TGTGCCAGCAGCTTAGCATTAGGGGATGGCTACACCTTC. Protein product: CASSLALGDGYTF.

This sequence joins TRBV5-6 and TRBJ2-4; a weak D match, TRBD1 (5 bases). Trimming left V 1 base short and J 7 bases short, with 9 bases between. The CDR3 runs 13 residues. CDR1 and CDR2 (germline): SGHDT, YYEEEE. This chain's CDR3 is CASSLTGWNIQYF. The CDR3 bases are TGTGCCAGCAGCTTGACAGGCTGGAACATTCAGTACTTC.

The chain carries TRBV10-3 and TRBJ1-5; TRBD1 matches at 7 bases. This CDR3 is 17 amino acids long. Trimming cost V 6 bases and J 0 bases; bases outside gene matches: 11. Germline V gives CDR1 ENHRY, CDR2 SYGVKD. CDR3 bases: TGTGCCATCAGCACACCGACAGGGCCGAATAGCAATCAGCCCCAGCATTTT. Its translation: CAISTPTGPNSNQPQHF.

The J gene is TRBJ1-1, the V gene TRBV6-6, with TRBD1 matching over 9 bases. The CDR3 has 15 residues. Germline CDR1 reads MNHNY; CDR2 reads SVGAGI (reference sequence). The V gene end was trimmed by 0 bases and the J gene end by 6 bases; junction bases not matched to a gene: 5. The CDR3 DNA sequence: TGTGCCAGCAGTTACTCGAGGGACAGGGCCCCTGAAGCTTTCTTT. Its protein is CASSYSRDRAPEAFF.

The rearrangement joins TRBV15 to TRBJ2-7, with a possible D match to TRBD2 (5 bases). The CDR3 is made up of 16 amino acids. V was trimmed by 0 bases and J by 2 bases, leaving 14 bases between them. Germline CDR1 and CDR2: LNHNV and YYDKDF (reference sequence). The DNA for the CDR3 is TGTGCCACCAGCAGAGACCGCCTTGGACTGGCCTACGAGCAGTACTTC. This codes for CATSRDRLGLAYEQYF.

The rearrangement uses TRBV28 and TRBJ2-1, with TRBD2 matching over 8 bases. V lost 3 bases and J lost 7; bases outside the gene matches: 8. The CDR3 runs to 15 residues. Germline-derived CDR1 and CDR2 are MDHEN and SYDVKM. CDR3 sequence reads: CASSLSGGAPNEQFF. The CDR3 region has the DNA TGTGCCAGCAGTTTGTCCGGGGGGGCCCCAAATGAGCAGTTCTTC.

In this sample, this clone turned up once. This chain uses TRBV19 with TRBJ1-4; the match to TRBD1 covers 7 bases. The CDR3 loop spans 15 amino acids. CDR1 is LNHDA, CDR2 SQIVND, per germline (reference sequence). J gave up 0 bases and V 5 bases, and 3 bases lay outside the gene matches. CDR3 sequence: CASSRDSATNEKLFF. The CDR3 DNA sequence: TGTGCCAGTAGTCGGGACAGTGCAACTAATGAAAAACTGTTTTTT.

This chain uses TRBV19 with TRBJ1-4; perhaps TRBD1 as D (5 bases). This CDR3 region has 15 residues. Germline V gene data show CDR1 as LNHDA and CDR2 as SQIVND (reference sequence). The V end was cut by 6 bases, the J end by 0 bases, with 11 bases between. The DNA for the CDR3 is TGTGCCAGTAGAAGACAGTCCGCAACTAATGAAAAACTGTTTTTT. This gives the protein CASRRQSATNEKLFF.

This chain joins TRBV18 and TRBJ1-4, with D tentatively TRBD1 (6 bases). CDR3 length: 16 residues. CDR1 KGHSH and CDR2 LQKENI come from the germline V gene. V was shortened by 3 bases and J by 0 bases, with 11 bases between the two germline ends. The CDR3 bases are TGTGCCAGCTCACCCGGACAGACGTCAACTAATGAAAAACTGTTTTTT. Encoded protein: CASSPGQTSTNEKLFF.

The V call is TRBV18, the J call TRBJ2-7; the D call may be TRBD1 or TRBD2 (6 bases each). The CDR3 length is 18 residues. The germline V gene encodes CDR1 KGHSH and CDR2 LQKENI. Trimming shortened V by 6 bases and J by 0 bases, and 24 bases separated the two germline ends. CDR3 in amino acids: CASSPGDFRGTSSYEQYF. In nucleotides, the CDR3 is TGTGCCAGCTCCCCAGGGGATTTTCGGGGGACCAGCTCCTACGAGCAGTACTTC.

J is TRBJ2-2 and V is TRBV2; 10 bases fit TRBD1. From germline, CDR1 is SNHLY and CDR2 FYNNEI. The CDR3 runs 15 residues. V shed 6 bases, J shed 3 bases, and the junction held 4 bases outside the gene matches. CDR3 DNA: TGTGCCAGCAGCTACGGACAGGGGGACACCGGGGAGCTGTTTTTT. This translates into CASSYGQGDTGELFF.

CDR3 region: CASSYIPGNTEAFF. CDR3 bases: TGTGCCAGCAGTTACATCCCAGGGAACACTGAAGCTTTCTTT. The V gene is TRBV6-5, the J gene TRBJ1-1, with D uncertain. V was trimmed by 2 bases and J by 1 base, leaving 8 bases between them. CDR1 MNHEY and CDR2 SVGAGI come from the germline V gene. This CDR3 region has 14 residues.

The CDR3 reads CSARATGKAFF. CDR3 sequence (DNA): TGCAGTGCTAGAGCGACAGGGAAAGCTTTCTTT. The chain uses TRBV20-1 and TRBJ1-1, with 7 bases aligning to TRBD1. CDR3 length: 11 amino acids. Trimming took 1 base from V and 9 from J; bases not matched to a gene: 2. Germline CDR1 is DFQATT and CDR2 is SNEGSKA (reference sequence).

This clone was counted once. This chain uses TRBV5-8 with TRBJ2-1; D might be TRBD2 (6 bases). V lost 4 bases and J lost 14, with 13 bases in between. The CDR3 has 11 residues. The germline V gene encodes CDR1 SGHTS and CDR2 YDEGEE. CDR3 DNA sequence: TGTGCCAGCAGCCCACTAGCAGCGGAGTTCTTC. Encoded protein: CASSPLAAEFF.